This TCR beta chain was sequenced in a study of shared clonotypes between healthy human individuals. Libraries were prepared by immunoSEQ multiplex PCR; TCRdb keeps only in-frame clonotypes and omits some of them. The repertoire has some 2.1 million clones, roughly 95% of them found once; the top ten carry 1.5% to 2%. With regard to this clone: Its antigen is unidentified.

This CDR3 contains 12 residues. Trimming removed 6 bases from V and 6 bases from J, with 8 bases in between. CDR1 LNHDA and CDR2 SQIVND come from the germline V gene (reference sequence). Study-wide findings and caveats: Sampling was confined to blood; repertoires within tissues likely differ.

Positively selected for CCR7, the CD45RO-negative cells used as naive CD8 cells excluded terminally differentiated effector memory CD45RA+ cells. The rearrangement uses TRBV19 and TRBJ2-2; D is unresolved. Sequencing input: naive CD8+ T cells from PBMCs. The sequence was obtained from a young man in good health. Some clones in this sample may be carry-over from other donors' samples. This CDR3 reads CASSKAPGELFF. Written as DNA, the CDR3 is TGTGCCAGTAGCAAAGCCCCCGGGGAGCTGTTTTTT.